This is a list of T cell receptor beta chains from one sample in a study of early T cells in non-severe SARS-CoV-2 infection. TCRdb called the 5' RACE reads again in MiXCR, with one record for every CDR3 protein. The sample has fewer than 85,000 distinct CDR3 sequences, roughly 15% seen once. The sample in question was whole blood, obtained at baseline. The receptor source for this set is an adult who was a healthcare worker with PCR-confirmed SARS-CoV-2 infection or an uninfected control (not recorded which). CDR3s include the opening cysteine and the closing phenylalanine or tryptophan. The order of the fields is CDR3 DNA, CDR3 protein, D gene, J gene, clone size, V gene. A D gene is named only where the DNA matches it firmly. The size of a clone is reported for some rows only, either as once, few or many, or as a class for expanded clones.

cdr3_nt: TGTGCCAGCAGCTCCCTAGCCAAAAACATTCAGTACTTC
cdr3_aa: CASSSLAKNIQYF
d_call: -
j_call: TRBJ2-4
clone_size: -
v_call: TRBV7-2

cdr3_nt: TGTGCCAGCAGCACTAGCGAAGGGGAGACCCAGTACTTC
cdr3_aa: CASSTSEGETQYF
d_call: TRBD2
j_call: TRBJ2-5
clone_size: -
v_call: TRBV7-9

cdr3_nt: TGTGCCAGCAGATCGACAGGGACCGAGCAGTACTTC
cdr3_aa: CASRSTGTEQYF
d_call: TRBD1
j_call: TRBJ2-7
clone_size: -
v_call: TRBV3-1

cdr3_nt: TGTGCCATCGGGGAAACGCCGGAATCACAGACCCAGTACTTC
cdr3_aa: CAIGETPESQTQYF
d_call: -
j_call: TRBJ2-5
clone_size: few
v_call: TRBV10-3

cdr3_nt: TGTGCCAGCAGCATGGACAAGAACTATGGCTACACCTTC
cdr3_aa: CASSMDKNYGYTF
d_call: -
j_call: TRBJ1-2
clone_size: -
v_call: TRBV5-5

cdr3_nt: TGTGCCAGCAGCAGCCCTAGCGGCTCATCCTACGAGCAGTACTTC
cdr3_aa: CASSSPSGSSYEQYF
d_call: TRBD2
j_call: TRBJ2-7
clone_size: -
v_call: TRBV27

cdr3_nt: TGTGCCATCCTGACAGGGAGGAACACTGAAGCTTTCTTT
cdr3_aa: CAILTGRNTEAFF
d_call: TRBD1
j_call: TRBJ1-1
clone_size: -
v_call: TRBV7-9

cdr3_nt: TGTGCCAGCAGCAGAGGGTTTGCAGATACGCAGTATTTT
cdr3_aa: CASSRGFADTQYF
d_call: -
j_call: TRBJ2-3
clone_size: many
v_call: TRBV27

cdr3_nt: TGTGCCAGCAGTTCTACCCGGGTCAGAAATTCACCCCTCCACTTT
cdr3_aa: CASSSTRVRNSPLHF
d_call: -
j_call: TRBJ1-6
clone_size: -
v_call: TRBV27

cdr3_nt: TGCGCCAGCTCCGACCGGGTCCCCTGGGAGACCCAGTACTTC
cdr3_aa: CASSDRVPWETQYF
d_call: -
j_call: TRBJ2-5
clone_size: -
v_call: TRBV5-1

cdr3_nt: TGTGCCAGCAGTCAACAGGTTACCACCGGGGAGCTGTTTTTT
cdr3_aa: CASSQQVTTGELFF
d_call: -
j_call: TRBJ2-2
clone_size: -
v_call: TRBV12-3/TRBV12-4

cdr3_nt: TGTGCCAGCAGCCGAAGCGGGAACAATGAGCAGTTCTTC
cdr3_aa: CASSRSGNNEQFF
d_call: TRBD2
j_call: TRBJ2-1
clone_size: -
v_call: TRBV7-7

cdr3_nt: TGTGCCAGCAGCGACAGGGGGCCGGTAGATACGCAGTATTTT
cdr3_aa: CASSDRGPVDTQYF
d_call: TRBD1
j_call: TRBJ2-3
clone_size: many
v_call: TRBV27

cdr3_nt: TGCAGCGTTGGGGCCACACAGGGGGAGCAGTACTTC
cdr3_aa: CSVGATQGEQYF
d_call: TRBD1
j_call: TRBJ2-7
clone_size: few
v_call: TRBV29-1

cdr3_nt: TGTGCCAGCAGACCGGACAGGGTGTACACTGAAGCTTTCTTT
cdr3_aa: CASRPDRVYTEAFF
d_call: TRBD1
j_call: TRBJ1-1
clone_size: few
v_call: TRBV28

cdr3_nt: TGTGCCAGCAGTTTTCTAGCGGGAGAGAGCTCGAACACCGGGGAGCTGTTTTTT
cdr3_aa: CASSFLAGESSNTGELFF
d_call: TRBD2
j_call: TRBJ2-2
clone_size: many
v_call: TRBV28

cdr3_nt: TGCAGTGCTAGAGATTCACCACCTGAGCAGTTCTTC
cdr3_aa: CSARDSPPEQFF
d_call: -
j_call: TRBJ2-1
clone_size: few
v_call: TRBV20-1

cdr3_nt: TGTGCCAGCAGTTGGACAGGGAACTATGGCTACACCTTC
cdr3_aa: CASSWTGNYGYTF
d_call: TRBD1
j_call: TRBJ1-2
clone_size: once
v_call: TRBV27

cdr3_nt: TGCAGCGTTGAAGACGAGCAGGCCTACGAGCAGTACTTC
cdr3_aa: CSVEDEQAYEQYF
d_call: -
j_call: TRBJ2-7
clone_size: few
v_call: TRBV29-1

cdr3_nt: TGTGCCAGCAGGGTGGGACAGGCTCCGGATACGCAGTATTTT
cdr3_aa: CASRVGQAPDTQYF
d_call: TRBD1
j_call: TRBJ2-3
clone_size: few
v_call: TRBV6-2/TRBV6-3

cdr3_nt: TGCAGTGCTAGAGTGGGGGGAGTCGACTATGGCTACACCTTC
cdr3_aa: CSARVGGVDYGYTF
d_call: -
j_call: TRBJ1-2
clone_size: few
v_call: TRBV20-1

cdr3_nt: TGTGCCAGCAGTTCCCCCGCAGGGAGGTTAAGGAACACTGAAGCTTTCTTT
cdr3_aa: CASSSPAGRLRNTEAFF
d_call: -
j_call: TRBJ1-1
clone_size: -
v_call: TRBV12-3/TRBV12-4

cdr3_nt: TGTGCCTGGAGCCAGGCCGTTAGCAATCAGCCCCAGCATTTT
cdr3_aa: CAWSQAVSNQPQHF
d_call: -
j_call: TRBJ1-5
clone_size: -
v_call: TRBV30

cdr3_nt: TGTGCCAGCAGTCCATGGGTCCGGACAGAAAACACCGGGGAGCTGTTTTTT
cdr3_aa: CASSPWVRTENTGELFF
d_call: -
j_call: TRBJ2-2
clone_size: many
v_call: TRBV28

cdr3_nt: TGTGCCAGCACCCCGGACAGGCGATCCTACAAGCAGTACTTC
cdr3_aa: CASTPDRRSYKQYF
d_call: TRBD1
j_call: TRBJ2-7
clone_size: -
v_call: TRBV6-2/TRBV6-3

cdr3_nt: TGCGCCAGCAGCACCCGGCCCAACACAGATACGCAGTATTTT
cdr3_aa: CASSTRPNTDTQYF
d_call: -
j_call: TRBJ2-3
clone_size: -
v_call: TRBV5-1

cdr3_nt: TGTGCCAGCTCGCCGTTAGGCATTACGAACACCGGGGAGCTGTTTTTT
cdr3_aa: CASSPLGITNTGELFF
d_call: -
j_call: TRBJ2-2
clone_size: -
v_call: TRBV18